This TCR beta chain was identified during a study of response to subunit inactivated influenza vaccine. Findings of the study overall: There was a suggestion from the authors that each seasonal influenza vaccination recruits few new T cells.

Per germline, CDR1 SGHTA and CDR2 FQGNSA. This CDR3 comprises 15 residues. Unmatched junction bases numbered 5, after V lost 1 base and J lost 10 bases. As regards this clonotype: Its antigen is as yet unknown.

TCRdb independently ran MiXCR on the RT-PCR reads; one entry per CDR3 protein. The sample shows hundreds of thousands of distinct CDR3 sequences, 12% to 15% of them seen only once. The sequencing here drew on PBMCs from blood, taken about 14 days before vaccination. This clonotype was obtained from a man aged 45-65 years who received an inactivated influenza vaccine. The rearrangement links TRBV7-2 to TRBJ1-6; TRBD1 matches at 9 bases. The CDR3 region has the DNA TGTGCCAGCAGCTTAGGCGGGACAGGGCAATCACCCCTCCACTTT. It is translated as CASSLGGTGQSPLHF.